This T cell receptor beta chain comes out of a study of blood T cell repertoires in COVID-19. Sequencing used immunoSEQ multiplex PCR; TCRdb keeps in-frame clones, though not all of them. The sample includes 250,000 to 300,000 clones, roughly 91% of them seen just once. With 0 bases clipped from V and 5 bases from J, the junction kept 7 bases outside the gene matches. From germline, CDR1 is SGHTS and CDR2 YDEGEE. The length of the CDR3 is 15 residues. The V gene is TRBV5-8, the J gene TRBJ2-5; 7 bases line up with TRBD1. This receptor was taken from a woman aged 60-75 years in a cohort exposed to, infected with or recovered from COVID-19 (not recorded which). The material sequenced was PBMCs or T cells enriched from blood (not recorded which). CDR3 loop: CASSLGQGKGETQYF. The CDR3 region has the DNA TGTGCCAGCAGCTTGGGACAGGGAAAAGGGGAGACCCAGTACTTC.